A selection of T cell receptor beta chains follows, all from one sample in a study of blood T cell repertoires in COVID-19. The table came from immunoSEQ multiplex PCR; TCRdb's copy has only in-frame clones and leaves some out. This table has about 230,000 clones, 83% appearing once. Sample: peripheral blood. The receptor source for this set is a woman in her fifties or sixties with acute or convalescent COVID-19. CDR3s include the opening cysteine and the closing phenylalanine or tryptophan.

v_gene,j_gene,CDR3aa
TRBV7-8,TRBJ2-3,CASSAQRGGTDTQYF
TRBV28,TRBJ1-6,CASSIPTGSNNSPLHF
TRBV28,TRBJ1-2,CASSLGTGRDGYTF
TRBV12-3/TRBV12-4,TRBJ1-5,CASSGDRAQPQHF
TRBV15,TRBJ1-3,CATSRDTGMGNTIYF
TRBV5-6,TRBJ1-1,CASSPGTWDFPEAFF
TRBV5-1,TRBJ2-3,CASSFGQGRTDTQYF
TRBV5-1,TRBJ2-7,CASSSRPGQGMYEQYF
TRBV3-1/TRBV3-2,TRBJ2-6,CASSPGLAKGSGANVLTF
TRBV6-7,TRBJ2-5,CASSSVGDYTETQYF
TRBV28,TRBJ2-1,CASEVRGNEQFF
TRBV5-5,TRBJ2-1,CASSPSTISYNEQFF
TRBV30,TRBJ2-1,CAWSGRLYNEQFF
TRBV6-5,TRBJ2-3,CASSWGTSGSTDTQYF
TRBV15,TRBJ1-4,CATSRSTGLNEKLFF
TRBV3-1/TRBV3-2,TRBJ1-1,CASSQTLNTEAFF
TRBV14,TRBJ2-7,CASSAAGGVPSYEQYF
TRBV7-3,TRBJ2-5,CASSLPRETQYF
TRBV30,TRBJ1-5,CAWSLEQRNQPQHF
TRBV19,TRBJ1-3,CASTRQGAGNTIYF
TRBV5-6,TRBJ2-1,CASAVYGGSIGYNEQFF
TRBV19,TRBJ1-3,CASRGGQAISGNTIYF
TRBV7-2,TRBJ1-2,CASSLGQNYGYTF
TRBV6-5,TRBJ1-5,CASSSREQQPQHF
TRBV6-5,TRBJ2-5,CASSYRLDGETQYF
TRBV6-5,TRBJ1-5,CASRTGDNQPQHF
TRBV3-1/TRBV3-2,TRBJ2-5,CASNLAGPQETQYF
TRBV12-3/TRBV12-4,TRBJ1-1,CASTTGFEAFF
TRBV7-3,TRBJ1-6,CASSLTGGRSPLHF
TRBV5-1,TRBJ1-2,CASSLAIFGGYGYTF
TRBV30,TRBJ2-5,CAWSVGRGVLETQYF
TRBV3-1/TRBV3-2,TRBJ2-3,CASSQDPVTDTQYF
TRBV5-1,TRBJ1-2,CASSPGQGGRNYGYTF
TRBV2,TRBJ1-4,CASSDEGTGVTNEKLFF
TRBV19,TRBJ1-6,CASSIRGSPLHF
TRBV7-2,TRBJ1-5,CASSPRVGSNQPQHF
TRBV12-3/TRBV12-4,TRBJ1-1,CASSLGSNTEAFF
TRBV7-8,TRBJ1-5,CASSLRDRRDQPQHF
TRBV7-2,TRBJ2-7,CASSPSHLSGGYEQYF
TRBV5-5,TRBJ1-3,CASSLEGDSYSGNTIYF
TRBV28,TRBJ1-5,CASRGLLGGGQPQHF
TRBV6-5,TRBJ1-3,CASSYTRSGNTIYF
TRBV7-3,TRBJ2-1,CASSLGLAGGTSYNEQFF
TRBV28,TRBJ2-7,CASSFGTGTYEQYF
TRBV5-1,TRBJ1-6,CASSTDRGGNSPLHF
TRBV5-1,TRBJ2-2,CASRKTGAHTGELFF
TRBV5-4,TRBJ2-5,CASTREGQYETQYF
TRBV5-1,TRBJ2-3,CASSSRLAVGVTDTQYF
TRBV7-2,TRBJ2-7,CASSLKRTSGSHEQYF
TRBV6-6,TRBJ1-5,CASRRGNQPQHF
TRBV5-1,TRBJ2-2,CASRLLRQGNTGELFF
TRBV5-1,TRBJ2-1,CASSTRLADNEQFF